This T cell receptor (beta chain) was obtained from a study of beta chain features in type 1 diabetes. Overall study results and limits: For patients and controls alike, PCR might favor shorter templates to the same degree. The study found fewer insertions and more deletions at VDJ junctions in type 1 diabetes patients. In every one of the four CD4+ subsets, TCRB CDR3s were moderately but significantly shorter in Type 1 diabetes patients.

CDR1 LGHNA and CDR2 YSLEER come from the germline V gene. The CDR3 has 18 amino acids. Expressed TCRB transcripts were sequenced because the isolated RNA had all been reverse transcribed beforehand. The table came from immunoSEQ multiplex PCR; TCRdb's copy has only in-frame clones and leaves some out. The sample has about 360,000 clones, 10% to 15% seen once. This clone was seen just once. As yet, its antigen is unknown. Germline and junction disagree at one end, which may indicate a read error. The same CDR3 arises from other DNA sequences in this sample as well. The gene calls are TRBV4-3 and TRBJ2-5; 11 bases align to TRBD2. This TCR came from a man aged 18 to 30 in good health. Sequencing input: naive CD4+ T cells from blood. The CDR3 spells CASSQEASGGPIQETQYF. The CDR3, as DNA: TGCGCCAGCAGCCAAGAGGCTAGCGGGGGGCCTATTCAAGAGACCCAATACTTC.